A single sample is the source of the 7 T cell receptor beta chains below, sequenced in a study of cytomegalovirus exposure and HLA in healthy donors. PCR used 60 Vbeta primers and 13 Jbeta primers. Clones were sequenced by immunoSEQ multiplex PCR, and TCRdb holds only the in-frame ones, with some missing. The sample contains some 100,000 clones, 70% to 85% of which appear only once. The specimen was PBMCs. The receptors stem from a man aged 50-59 years in good health and CMV-seropositive.

This clone was recorded only once. The V call is TRBV30, the J call TRBJ1-2; 7 nucleotides align to TRBD1. CDR1 GTSNPN and CDR2 SVGIG come from the germline V gene (reference sequence). J gave up 7 bases and V 1 base, and 9 bases lay outside the gene matches. The CDR3 is 14 residues long. CDR3 amino acids: CAWSGTGLGGGYTF. DNA of the CDR3: TGTGCCTGGAGTGGGACAGGACTCGGAGGTGGCTACACCTTC. The whole variable domain, filled in from reference TRBV30 and TRBJ1-2, reads SQTIHQWPATLVQPVGSPLSLECTVEGTSNPNLYWYRQAAGRGLQLLFYSVGIGQISSEVPQNLSASRPQDRQFILSSKKLLLSDSGFYLCAWSGTGLGGGYTFGSGTRLTVV.

This clone has more than one count but fewer than ten. Additional DNA sequences in this sample encode the identical CDR3. V is TRBV7-2 and J is TRBJ2-7, with TRBD2 as a possible D gene (6 bases). V shed 1 base and J shed 0 bases, with 10 bases lying between them. Germline V gives CDR1 SGHTA, CDR2 FQGNSA. This CDR3 contains 15 residues. CDR3 protein: CASSLGGGISYEQYF. DNA of the CDR3: TGTGCCAGCAGCTTAGGGGGCGGGATCTCCTACGAGCAGTACTTC.

For this clone: Other DNA sequences in this specimen translate into the identical CDR3. Here the CDR3 reads CASSFRADTQYF. The CDR3, as DNA: TGTGCCAGCAGCTTCCGAGCAGATACGCAGTATTTT. The chain is built from TRBV7-9 and TRBJ2-3; D gene ambiguous. The CDR3 is made up of 12 amino acids. Trimming removed 3 bases from V and 4 bases from J, with 5 bases in between. Germline CDR1 reads SEHNR; CDR2 reads FQNEAQ (reference sequence).

This rearrangement joins TRBV2 to TRBJ2-7; 11 bases match TRBD1. CDR1 and CDR2 from the germline V gene are SNHLY and FYNNEI. J lost 6 bases, V lost 4 bases, and 8 bases had no gene match. The CDR3 has 15 amino acids. CDR3 protein: CASSADRGRLSEQYF. The CDR3 DNA follows: TGTGCCAGCAGTGCGGACAGGGGGCGTCTCTCCGAGCAGTACTTC.

The rearrangement links TRBV7-2 to TRBJ2-1; D is perhaps TRBD2 (5 bases). Trimming took 6 bases from V and 2 from J, leaving 14 bases between them. In germline, CDR1 is SGHTA, CDR2 FQGNSA. The CDR3 spans 15 residues. The CDR3, as DNA: TGTGCCAGCAGACCAGCGGTCAGAACCTACAATGAGCAGTTCTTC. Protein: CASRPAVRTYNEQFF.

The chain combines TRBV7-2 with TRBJ2-3, with a possible D match to TRBD2 (5 bases). V was cut by 2 bases and J by 9 bases, with 6 bases left in between. Germline lookup yields CDR1 SGHTA and CDR2 FQGNSA. The CDR3 has 11 amino acids. The CDR3 is CASSLPGTQYF. The DNA for the CDR3 is TGTGCCAGCAGCTTACCGGGGACGCAGTATTTT.

The rearrangement uses TRBV7-6 and TRBJ2-1, with 14 bases identical to TRBD2. This CDR3 contains 17 residues. V lost 5 bases to trimming and J lost 2 bases; unmatched junction nucleotides: 5. Germline CDR1 SGHVS, CDR2 FNYEAQ. CDR3 nucleotides: TGTGCCAGCAGCCTACCGACTAGCGGGAGGGCCTACAATGAGCAGTTCTTC. Its translation is CASSLPTSGRAYNEQFF.